Following are 14 T cell receptor beta chains from one sample sequenced in a study of blood T cell repertoires in COVID-19. Sequenced by immunoSEQ multiplex PCR; TCRdb stores in-frame clones only, minus some. The sample yields about 180,000 clones, about 81% seen once. Sequenced input: peripheral blood. These receptors were obtained from an elderly woman with COVID-19, enrolled during active disease.

The rearrangement joins TRBV30 to TRBJ2-2; TRBD1 matches 10 bases. The CDR3 is 15 residues long. V shed 5 bases and J 5 bases; nucleotides not matched to a gene: 8. Germline assignment: CDR1 GTSNPN and CDR2 SVGIG (reference sequence). This CDR3 is CAWDRGRVGTGELFF. As DNA, the CDR3 is TGTGCCTGGGACAGGGGGCGAGTTGGGACCGGGGAGCTGTTTTTT.

V usage is TRBV4-2 and J usage is TRBJ2-1; TRBD2 matches 9 bases. This CDR3 has 15 residues. V gave up 6 bases and J gave up 10 bases; unmatched junction bases: 13. Germline CDR1 reads LGHNA; CDR2 reads YNFKEQ. Here the CDR3 reads CASSRTGLAGSEQFF. CDR3 nucleotide sequence: TGTGCCAGCAGTCGGACCGGGCTAGCGGGAAGCGAGCAGTTCTTC.

This clone was seen just once. V and J are TRBV5-1 and TRBJ2-1, with 9 bases lining up with TRBD2. Per germline, CDR1 SGHRS and CDR2 YFSETQ. This CDR3 comprises 15 residues. V lost 5 bases to trimming and J lost 8 bases; unmatched junction nucleotides: 11. CDR3 sequence (DNA): TGCGCCAGCAGGGAGGGTAGCGGGAGTGGCGATGAGCAGTTCTTC. Its protein product is CASREGSGSGDEQFF.

The chain is built from TRBV5-8 and TRBJ2-3; possibly TRBD1 for D (5 bases). CDR3 length: 16 residues. Trimming shortened V by 2 bases and J by 0 bases, and 13 bases separated the two germline ends. Germline V gene data show CDR1 as SGHTS and CDR2 as YDEGEE. The CDR3 region is CASSLRQSSSTDTQYF. CDR3 in DNA: TGTGCCAGCAGCTTAAGACAGTCTTCTAGCACAGATACGCAGTATTTT.

The rearrangement links TRBV6-1 to TRBJ2-7, with 8 bases lining up with TRBD2. V trimming: 3 bases; J trimming: 2 bases; junction bases outside the gene matches: 3. The CDR3 has 14 amino acids. Germline V lookup: CDR1 MNHNS, CDR2 SASEGT. Here the CDR3 DNA reads TGTGCCAGCAGTGATCGGCGGGGGGCCTACGAGCAGTACTTC. Amino acids: CASSDRRGAYEQYF.

This clone was observed a few times. The genes are TRBV9 and TRBJ2-7; a weak D match, TRBD1 (5 bases). This CDR3 has 14 amino acids. Germline CDR1 SGDLS, CDR2 YYNGEE. V lost 4 bases and J lost 0, with 11 bases in between. The CDR3 loop is CASSKDSHSYEQYF. CDR3 DNA sequence: TGTGCCAGCAGCAAAGACAGCCACTCCTACGAGCAGTACTTC.

V is TRBV4-1 and J is TRBJ2-2; perhaps TRBD2 as D (5 bases). Germline lookup yields CDR1 MGHRA and CDR2 YSYEKL. Trimming shortened V by 3 bases and J by 3 bases, and 17 bases separated the two germline ends. The CDR3 runs to 17 residues. The CDR3 DNA reads TGCGCCAGCAGCCAGGACCTTGGTCGCGGGTACACCGGGGAGCTGTTTTTT. Translating it yields CASSQDLGRGYTGELFF.

The CDR3 DNA is TGTGCCAACTCGGACCCAGGAGGCTATGGCTACACCTTC. Protein: CANSDPGGYGYTF. This chain uses TRBV2 with TRBJ1-2; D is unclear. Looked up from germline, CDR1 is SNHLY and CDR2 is FYNNEI. There are 13 residues in the CDR3. The ends were cut back, 10 bases at V and 4 bases at J, with 16 bases in the middle.

This sequence joins TRBV28 and TRBJ2-7; 10 bases line up with TRBD2. This CDR3 contains 17 residues. CDR1 and CDR2 (germline): MDHEN, SYDVKM. V lost 1 base to trimming and J lost 1 base; unmatched junction nucleotides: 7. In nucleotides, the CDR3 is TGTGCCAGCAGTTTATCCCGACTAGCGGGCCCTTCCTACGAGCAGTACTTC. Amino acids: CASSLSRLAGPSYEQYF.

The table lists this clone with a count of one. The chain has TRBV28 and TRBJ2-7, with TRBD2 identical over 8 bases. Per the germline V gene, CDR1 is MDHEN and CDR2 is SYDVKM. The CDR3 spans 17 residues. J lost 3 bases, V lost 2 bases, and 12 bases had no gene match. CDR3 sequence reads: CASSLTRTSYRFYEQYF. Here the CDR3 DNA reads TGTGCCAGCAGTTTAACCCGGACTAGCTATAGGTTCTACGAGCAGTACTTC. The whole variable domain, remainder taken from reference TRBV28 and TRBJ2-7, is DVKVTQSSRYLVKRTGEKVFLECVQDMDHENMFWYRQDPGLGLRLIYFSYDVKMKEKGDIPEGYSVSREKKERFSLILESASTNQTSMYLCASSLTRTSYRFYEQYFGPGTRLTVT.

The CDR3 region has the DNA TGTGCCAGCAGTTACTCGTTGGGAGTAGCCGCCGGGGAGCTGTTTTTT. Protein product: CASSYSLGVAAGELFF. This chain uses TRBV6-6 with TRBJ2-2, with a tentative D call TRBD2 (5 bases). Deletions cut 0 bases from V and 6 bases from J, with 14 bases between. CDR3 length: 16 residues. CDR1 and CDR2 (germline): MNHNY, SVGAGI (reference sequence).

This clone has only one observation. The V call is TRBV29-1, the J call TRBJ2-7, with 9 bases that match TRBD1. Per germline, CDR1 SQVTM and CDR2 ANQGSEA. V lost 5 bases and J lost 2; bases outside the gene matches: 4. This CDR3 has 13 residues. The CDR3 protein is CSVNRGPPYEQYF. CDR3 in DNA: TGCAGCGTTAACAGGGGGCCTCCCTACGAGCAGTACTTC.

The chain employs TRBV30 and TRBJ2-5, with D perhaps TRBD1 (5 bases). There are 13 residues in the CDR3. CDR1 and CDR2 from the germline V gene are GTSNPN and SVGIG (reference sequence). Between the trimmed V and J ends, which lost 3 bases and 5 bases, there was a span of 13 bases. This chain's CDR3 is CAWRPRGRETQYF. Written as DNA, the CDR3 is TGTGCCTGGAGACCAAGGGGTCGGGAGACCCAGTACTTC. The variable domain in full, completed from reference TRBV30 and TRBJ2-5, reads SQTIHQWPATLVQPVGSPLSLECTVEGTSNPNLYWYRQAAGRGLQLLFYSVGIGQISSEVPQNLSASRPQDRQFILSSKKLLLSDSGFYLCAWRPRGRETQYFGPGTRLLVL.

This chain joins TRBV7-9 and TRBJ2-7; D uncertain. Looked up from germline, CDR1 is SEHNR and CDR2 is FQNEAQ (reference sequence). The V gene lost 5 bases and the J gene lost 2 bases, with 13 bases spanning the gap. This CDR3 has 14 amino acids. CDR3 sequence reads: CASSRDSPAYEQYF. The CDR3 DNA sequence: TGTGCCAGCAGCCGAGACTCCCCAGCCTACGAGCAGTACTTC.